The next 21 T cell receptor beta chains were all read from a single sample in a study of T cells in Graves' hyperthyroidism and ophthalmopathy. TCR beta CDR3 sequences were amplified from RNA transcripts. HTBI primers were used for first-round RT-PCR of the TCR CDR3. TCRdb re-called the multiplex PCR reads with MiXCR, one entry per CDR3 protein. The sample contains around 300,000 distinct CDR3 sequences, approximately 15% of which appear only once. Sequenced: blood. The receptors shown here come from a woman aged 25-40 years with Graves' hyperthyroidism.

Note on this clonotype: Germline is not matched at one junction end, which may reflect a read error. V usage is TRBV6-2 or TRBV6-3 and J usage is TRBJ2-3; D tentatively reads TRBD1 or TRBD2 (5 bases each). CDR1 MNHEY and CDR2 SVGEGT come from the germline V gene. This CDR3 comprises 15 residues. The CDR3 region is CASGYGAESTDTQYF. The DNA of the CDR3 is TGTGCCAGCGGTTACGGGGCGGAGAGCACAGATACGCAGTATTTT.

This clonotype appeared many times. The CDR3 DNA reads as TGTGCCAGCCAAAACCGGCTACCACTTGGCAATGAGCAGTTCTTC. Its protein product is CASQNRLPLGNEQFF. This chain uses TRBV6-2 or TRBV6-3 with TRBJ2-1, with unresolved D. This CDR3 comprises 15 residues. Looked up from germline, CDR1 is MNHEY and CDR2 is SVGEGT. V lost 8 bases and J 6 bases, leaving 20 bases between the germline ends.

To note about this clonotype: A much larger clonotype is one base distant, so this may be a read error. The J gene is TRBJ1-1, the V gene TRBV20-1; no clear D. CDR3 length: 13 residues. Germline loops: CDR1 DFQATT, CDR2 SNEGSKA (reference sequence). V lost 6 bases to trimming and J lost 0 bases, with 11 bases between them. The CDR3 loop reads CSAASRMNTEAFF. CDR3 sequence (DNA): TGCAGTGCCGCAAGTCGTATGAACACTGAAGCTTTCTTT.

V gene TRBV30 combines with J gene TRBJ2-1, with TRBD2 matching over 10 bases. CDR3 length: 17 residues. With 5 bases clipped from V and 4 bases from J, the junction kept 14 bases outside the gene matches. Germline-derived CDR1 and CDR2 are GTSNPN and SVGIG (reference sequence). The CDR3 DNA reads TGTGCCTGGCACCCCCGGTCCCTAGCGGGAGTGTACAATGAGCAGTTCTTC. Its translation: CAWHPRSLAGVYNEQFF.

The CDR3 spells CASSSSPRGGANSPLHF. CDR3 bases: TGTGCCAGCAGCTCTTCCCCCCGAGGAGGGGCGAATTCACCCCTCCACTTT. The gene calls are TRBV11-2 and TRBJ1-6; tentative D call: TRBD1 (5 bases). Per germline, CDR1 SGHAT and CDR2 FQNNGV. This CDR3 has 17 residues. Trimming took off 4 bases at V and 7 bases at J, with 20 bases between the two ends. Variable domain in full (rest from reference TRBV11-2 and TRBJ1-6): EAGVAQSPRYKIIEKRQSVAFWCNPISGHATLYWYQQILGQGPKLLIQFQNNGVVDDSQLPKDRFSAERLKGVDSTLKIQPAKLEDSAVYLCASSSSPRGGANSPLHFGNGTRLTVT.

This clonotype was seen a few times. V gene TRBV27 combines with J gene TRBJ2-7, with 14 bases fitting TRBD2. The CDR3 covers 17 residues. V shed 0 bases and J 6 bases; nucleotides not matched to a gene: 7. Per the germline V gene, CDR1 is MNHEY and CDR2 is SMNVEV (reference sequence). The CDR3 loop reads CASSLSGLAGVFGEQYF. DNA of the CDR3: TGTGCCAGCAGTTTATCGGGACTAGCGGGAGTTTTTGGCGAGCAGTACTTC.

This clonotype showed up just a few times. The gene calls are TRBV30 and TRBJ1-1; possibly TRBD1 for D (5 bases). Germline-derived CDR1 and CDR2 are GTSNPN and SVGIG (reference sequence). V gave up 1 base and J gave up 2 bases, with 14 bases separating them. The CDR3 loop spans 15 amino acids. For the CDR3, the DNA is TGTGCCTGGAGTGAAGGGGCCGCGGGCAACACTGAAGCTTTCTTT. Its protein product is CAWSEGAAGNTEAFF.

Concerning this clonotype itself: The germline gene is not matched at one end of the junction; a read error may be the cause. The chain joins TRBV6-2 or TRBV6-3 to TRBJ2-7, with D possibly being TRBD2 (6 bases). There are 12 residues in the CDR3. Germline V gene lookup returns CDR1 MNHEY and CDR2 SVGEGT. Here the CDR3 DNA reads TGTGCCGGAGGGATAAGAGTGGACGAGCAGTGCTTC. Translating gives CAGGIRVDEQCF.

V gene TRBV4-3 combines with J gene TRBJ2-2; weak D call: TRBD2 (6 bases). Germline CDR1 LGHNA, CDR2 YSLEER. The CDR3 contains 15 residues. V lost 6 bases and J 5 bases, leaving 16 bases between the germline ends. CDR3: CASRLRSGRTGELFF. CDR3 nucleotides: TGCGCCAGCAGGCTAAGGTCCGGGAGAACCGGGGAGCTGTTTTTT.

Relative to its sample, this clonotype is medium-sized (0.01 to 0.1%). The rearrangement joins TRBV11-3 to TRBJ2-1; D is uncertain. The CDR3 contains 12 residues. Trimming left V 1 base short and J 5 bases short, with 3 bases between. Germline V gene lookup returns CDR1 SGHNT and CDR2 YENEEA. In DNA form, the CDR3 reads TGTGCCAGCAGCTTAGGCGACAATGAGCAGTTCTTC. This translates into CASSLGDNEQFF.

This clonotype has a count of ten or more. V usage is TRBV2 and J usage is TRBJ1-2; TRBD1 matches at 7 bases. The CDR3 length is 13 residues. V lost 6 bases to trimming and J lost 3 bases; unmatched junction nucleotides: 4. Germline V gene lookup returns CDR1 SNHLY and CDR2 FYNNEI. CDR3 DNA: TGTGCCAGCAGGCAGGGGGGGGACTATGGCTACACCTTC. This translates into CASRQGGDYGYTF.

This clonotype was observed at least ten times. The CDR3 loop reads CASTKTGELFF. In DNA, the CDR3 is TGTGCCAGCACCAAAACCGGGGAGCTGTTTTTT. J is TRBJ2-2 and V is TRBV25-1; no firm D call. The CDR3 covers 11 residues. Germline lookup yields CDR1 MGHDK and CDR2 SYGVNS. V lost 7 bases and J lost 5, with 5 bases in between.

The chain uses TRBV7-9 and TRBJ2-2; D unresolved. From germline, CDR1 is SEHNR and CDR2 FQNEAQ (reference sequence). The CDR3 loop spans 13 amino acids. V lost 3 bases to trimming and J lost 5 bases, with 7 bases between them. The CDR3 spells CASSLIKTGELFF. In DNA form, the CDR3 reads TGTGCCAGCAGCTTGATTAAAACCGGGGAGCTGTTTTTT.

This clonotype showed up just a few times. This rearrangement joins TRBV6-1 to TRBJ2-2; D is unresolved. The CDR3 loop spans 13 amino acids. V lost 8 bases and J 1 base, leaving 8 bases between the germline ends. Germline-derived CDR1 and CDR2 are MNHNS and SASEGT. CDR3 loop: CASRPGNTGELFF. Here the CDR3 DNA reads TGTGCCAGCCGCCCGGGGAACACCGGGGAGCTGTTTTTT.

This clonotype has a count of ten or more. CDR3 sequence (DNA): TGTGCCATCAGTGCGGGCGGGAGAGGCGAGACCCAGTACTTC. The encoded protein is CAISAGGRGETQYF. V is TRBV10-3 and J is TRBJ2-5, with TRBD2 matching over 7 bases. J gave up 5 bases and V 4 bases, and 7 bases lay outside the gene matches. CDR3 length equals 14 residues. Germline V lookup: CDR1 ENHRY, CDR2 SYGVKD.

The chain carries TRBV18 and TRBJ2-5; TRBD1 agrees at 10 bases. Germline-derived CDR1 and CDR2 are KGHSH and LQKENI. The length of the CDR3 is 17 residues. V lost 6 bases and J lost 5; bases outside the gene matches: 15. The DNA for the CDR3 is TGTGCCAGCTCGTCGAATCGGGACAGGGGCGCCCGGGAGACCCAGTACTTC. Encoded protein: CASSSNRDRGARETQYF.

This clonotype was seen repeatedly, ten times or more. The CDR3 region has the DNA TGTGCCAGCAGTCCCGGTGGGACAGGGGAGCTGTTTTTT. As protein: CASSPGGTGELFF. The chain employs TRBV7-3 and TRBJ2-2, with a weak D call TRBD1 (6 bases). Germline lookup yields CDR1 SGHTA and CDR2 FQGTGA. V shed 6 bases and J shed 8 bases, with 13 bases lying between them. The CDR3 contains 13 residues.

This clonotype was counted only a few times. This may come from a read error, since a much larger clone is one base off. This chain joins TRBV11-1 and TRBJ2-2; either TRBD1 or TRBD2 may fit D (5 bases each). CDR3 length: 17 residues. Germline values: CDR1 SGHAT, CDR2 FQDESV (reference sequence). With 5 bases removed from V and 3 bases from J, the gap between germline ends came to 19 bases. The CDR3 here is CASSLRRGVGHTGELFF. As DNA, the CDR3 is TGTGCCAGCAGCCTCCGCCGAGGGGTGGGGCACACCGGGGAGCTGTTTTTT.

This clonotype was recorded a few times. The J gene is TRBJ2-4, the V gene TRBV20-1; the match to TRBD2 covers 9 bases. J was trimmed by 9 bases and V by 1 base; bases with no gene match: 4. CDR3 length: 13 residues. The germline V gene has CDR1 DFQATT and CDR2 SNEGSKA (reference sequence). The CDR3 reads CSARAGLASIQYF. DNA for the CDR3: TGCAGTGCTAGAGCGGGACTAGCAAGCATTCAGTACTTC.

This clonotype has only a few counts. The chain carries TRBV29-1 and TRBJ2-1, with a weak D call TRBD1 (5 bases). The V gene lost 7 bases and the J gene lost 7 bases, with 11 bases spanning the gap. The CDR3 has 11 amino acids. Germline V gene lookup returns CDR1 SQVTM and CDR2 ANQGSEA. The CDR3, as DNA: TGCAGCGGCGGAAGGGGAAATGAGCAGTTCTTC. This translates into CSGGRGNEQFF.

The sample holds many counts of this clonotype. CDR3 coding DNA: TGTGCCAGCAGTTTATTATTGTTGGTAGGGACAGCCTACGAGCAGTACTTC. Translated: CASSLLLLVGTAYEQYF. V usage is TRBV28 and J usage is TRBJ2-7; 7 nucleotides line up with TRBD1. CDR3 length: 17 residues. Germline trimming cut 1 base from V and 2 bases from J; bases unmatched to any gene: 11. CDR1 and CDR2 (germline): MDHEN, SYDVKM.